The text below deals with one TCR beta chain. MiXCR was used by TCRdb to re-call the PCR reads. The sample records roughly 5,900 clones, 30% to 40% being singletons. This entry comes from a study of metastatic and nonmetastatic thyroid tumors. Germline CDR1 and CDR2: SGHVS and FNYEAQ. This CDR3 comprises 17 residues. V was trimmed by 1 base and J by 7 bases, leaving 20 bases between them. No treatment of any kind had been given to any patient before thyroid surgery. This clonotype was obtained from a male donor with papillary thyroid cancer or a benign thyroid nodule (not recorded which). Some clones in this sample may be carry-over from other donors' samples. The source material was adjacent normal tissue. The chain is built from TRBV7-6 and TRBJ2-1; D gene uncertain. This CDR3 is CASSLDVGRKGGNEQFF. In DNA, the CDR3 is TGTGCCAGCAGCTTAGACGTCGGGCGGAAGGGTGGGAATGAGCAGTTCTTC.